The sequence of this T cell receptor (beta chain) was determined in a study of CD8 T cells in ankylosing spondylitis. A quantitative 5'-RACE method, one with molecular barcodes, was used to make TCR beta libraries. A single record per CDR3 protein comes from TCRdb applying MiXCR to the 5' RACE reads. The profile shows some 37,000 distinct CDR3 sequences, approximately 10% of them singletons. Looked up from germline, CDR1 is SQVTM and CDR2 is ANQGSEA. Trimming shortened V by 0 bases and J by 0 bases, and 15 bases separated the two germline ends. The CDR3 loop spans 16 amino acids. This clonotype was observed many times.

The chain uses TRBV29-1 and TRBJ2-7; D is unclear. The material sequenced was synovial fluid, either unsorted or a sorted T cell fraction (not recorded which). The TCR originated in a male donor with ankylosing spondylitis. The CDR3, as DNA: TGCAGCGTTGAAGACCCCACGGTAGGCCGCTCCTACGAGCAGTACTTC. Protein sequence: CSVEDPTVGRSYEQYF.